Here is one TCR beta chain with its context. This entry belongs to a study of blood T cell repertoires in COVID-19. Study-wide background: The study drew acute and convalescent COVID-19 samples from the United States, Italy and Spain. PBMCs, B-cell-depleted T cells, or T cells provided the cDNA or gDNA that made up the material.

The trim removed 1 base at V and 5 bases at J, leaving 8 bases unmatched. The germline CDR1 and CDR2 sequences are SGHRS and YFSETQ. The CDR3 covers 16 residues. In the original workflow: The authors estimated nucleated cell counts from reference gene primer amplification. Some clones are missing from TCRdb's copy, which holds only in-frame ones; the method was immunoSEQ multiplex PCR. The V and J calls and clone size were taken over from that table, and D and trimming were inferred from the DNA. The sample lists some 250,000 clones, 86% seen once, with approximately 2% in the top ten. The receptor comes from a young man with active or convalescent COVID-19. J is TRBJ1-2 and V is TRBV5-1; 10 positions agree with TRBD1. What was sequenced was peripheral blood. In DNA, the CDR3 is TGCGCCAGCAGCTTGAATACCGACAGGGGGCCGTATGGCTACACCTTC. Encoded protein: CASSLNTDRGPYGYTF.